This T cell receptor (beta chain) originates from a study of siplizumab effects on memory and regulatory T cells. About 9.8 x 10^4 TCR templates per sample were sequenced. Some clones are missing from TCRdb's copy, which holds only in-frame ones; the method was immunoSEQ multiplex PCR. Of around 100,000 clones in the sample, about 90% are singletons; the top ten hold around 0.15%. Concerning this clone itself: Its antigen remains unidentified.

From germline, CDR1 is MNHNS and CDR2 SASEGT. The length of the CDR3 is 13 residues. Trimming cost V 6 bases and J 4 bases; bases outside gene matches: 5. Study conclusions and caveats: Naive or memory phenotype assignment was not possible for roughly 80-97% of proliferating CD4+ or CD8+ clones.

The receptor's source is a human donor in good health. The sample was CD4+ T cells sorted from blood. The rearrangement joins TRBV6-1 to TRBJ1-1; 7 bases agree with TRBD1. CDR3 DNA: TGTGCCAGCAGCCGACAGGGTATCACTGAAGCTTTCTTT. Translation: CASSRQGITEAFF.